Listed below are T cell receptor beta chains from one sample, sequenced in a study of vaccination effects on CD4 cells after COVID-19. The antigens of these receptors remain unknown. The table came from immunoSEQ multiplex PCR; TCRdb's copy has only in-frame clones and leaves some out. The sample consists of tens of thousands of clones, 65% to 80% of them appearing once. The input for sequencing was CD4+ T cells from PBMCs cultured without peptide, taken after COVID-19 vaccination. All receptors derive from a human donor who received a COVID-19 vaccine. The CDR3 runs from the conserved cysteine through the conserved F or W. The order of the fields is J gene, V gene, clone size, CDR3 protein. A row's size may be missing; if present it is once, few, many or a size class.

j_gene: TRBJ1-5; v_gene: TRBV2; abundance: .; CDR3aa: CASSGRSDQPQHF
j_gene: TRBJ2-1; v_gene: TRBV10-1; abundance: few; CDR3aa: CASSASGPYNEQFF
j_gene: TRBJ2-3; v_gene: TRBV6-1; abundance: .; CDR3aa: CASSAQISGANPIADTQYF
j_gene: TRBJ2-5; v_gene: TRBV5-1; abundance: .; CDR3aa: CASRSSGQAQETQYF
j_gene: TRBJ2-1; v_gene: TRBV28; abundance: .; CDR3aa: CASSSLGRGSNNEQFF
j_gene: TRBJ1-3; v_gene: TRBV6-5; abundance: .; CDR3aa: CASSRQLGNTIYF
j_gene: TRBJ1-1; v_gene: TRBV11-2; abundance: .; CDR3aa: CASSLDRFVEAFF
j_gene: TRBJ1-6; v_gene: TRBV7-9; abundance: once; CDR3aa: CASSLDSNNSPLHF
j_gene: TRBJ1-2; v_gene: TRBV19; abundance: .; CDR3aa: CASSPGGVNYGYTF
j_gene: TRBJ1-3; v_gene: TRBV6-5; abundance: .; CDR3aa: CASSRRTGTGNTIYF
j_gene: TRBJ1-4; v_gene: TRBV18; abundance: .; CDR3aa: CASSHLTGANTEEKLFF
j_gene: TRBJ1-2; v_gene: TRBV2; abundance: few; CDR3aa: CASTRENYGYTF
j_gene: TRBJ2-5; v_gene: TRBV12-5; abundance: .; CDR3aa: CASGGYTGSPQYF
j_gene: TRBJ1-6; v_gene: TRBV27; abundance: .; CDR3aa: CASSLYNSPLHF
j_gene: TRBJ1-1; v_gene: TRBV27; abundance: .; CDR3aa: CASRPNYERLFTEAFF
j_gene: TRBJ2-2; v_gene: TRBV4-3; abundance: .; CDR3aa: CASSQDRGVGELFF
j_gene: TRBJ1-1; v_gene: TRBV28; abundance: once; CDR3aa: CASSPWGVTGNTEAFF
j_gene: TRBJ2-2; v_gene: TRBV7-3; abundance: .; CDR3aa: CASSLNGITGELFF
j_gene: TRBJ2-3; v_gene: TRBV4-1; abundance: once; CDR3aa: CASHRGLGADTQYF
j_gene: TRBJ2-1; v_gene: TRBV4-1; abundance: few; CDR3aa: CASSQAGMGQGVHEQFF
j_gene: TRBJ2-3; v_gene: TRBV6-6; abundance: .; CDR3aa: CASNHGYKAADTQYF
j_gene: TRBJ1-1; v_gene: TRBV25-1; abundance: .; CDR3aa: CASSESGSRGSYTEAFF